Sequencing of this T cell receptor (beta chain) was carried out in a study of blood T cell repertoires in COVID-19. V lost 2 bases, J lost 9 bases, and 14 bases lay in between. The CDR3 covers 14 residues. The germline CDR1 and CDR2 sequences are SNHLY and FYNNEI. In the study's own analysis: Reference gene primer amplification gave estimated nucleated cell counts. Sequencing was performed with immunoSEQ multiplex PCR; in TCRdb, only in-frame clones are kept and a portion is missing. That table is the source of V, J and clone size, and D and trimming were worked out from the DNA. Found here are roughly 59,000 clones, roughly 80% of them singletons; the top ten hold around an eighth.

Input material: peripheral blood. The sequence was obtained from an elderly man with acute or convalescent COVID-19. The V and J genes are TRBV2 and TRBJ1-5; no reliable D call. The CDR3 region is CASSEQEAIVPQHF. The CDR3 nucleotides are TGTGCCAGCAGTGAACAGGAAGCAATCGTGCCCCAGCATTTT.